These 16 T cell receptor beta chains were sequenced from one sample in a study of tumor-infiltrating lymphocytes in primary liver carcinoma. DNA and RNA were both co-extracted from approximately 22-30 mg of bulk tissue that had not been sorted. The researchers produced TCR beta cDNA from 500 ng total RNA with a constant-region primer. Slightly modified ARM-PCR with three nested multiplex PCR rounds yielded TCR beta libraries. It was with TRBV1-TRBV30 forward primers and a C-beta reverse primer that the first two PCR rounds were run, at 10 cycles each. TCRdb itself ran the multiplex PCR reads through MiXCR, one entry per CDR3 protein. The sample contains fewer than 50,000 distinct CDR3 sequences, more than 70% of which appear only once. The specimen was tumor-adjacent normal liver tissue. These receptors were taken from a woman aged 25-40 years with primary liver carcinoma and hepatitis B virus infection.

A single count supports this clonotype. A much larger clone lies one base from this, so it may be a read error. The rearrangement links TRBV7-9 to TRBJ2-7; D ambiguous. The CDR3 has 14 amino acids. The V end was cut by 2 bases, the J end by 0 bases, with 8 bases between. Germline assignment: CDR1 SEHNR and CDR2 FQNEAQ (reference sequence). The CDR3, as DNA: TGTGCCAGCAGCTTAAACCCATTCTCCTACGAGCAGTACTTC. It specifies CASSLNPFSYEQYF.

This clonotype was seen many times. The chain uses TRBV5-1 and TRBJ2-1, with 12 bases that match TRBD2. Trimming took 4 bases from V and 0 from J; bases not matched to a gene: 8. The V gene's germline CDR1 is SGHRS and CDR2 YFSETQ. The length of the CDR3 is 18 residues. CDR3 region: CASSPLLAGGLSYNEQFF. The CDR3 bases are TGCGCCAGCAGCCCGTTACTAGCGGGAGGCCTCTCCTACAATGAGCAGTTCTTC.

This chain links TRBV29-1 with TRBJ2-2; 7 bases are shared with TRBD2. This CDR3 has 13 residues. V trimming: 4 bases; J trimming: 5 bases; junction bases outside the gene matches: 4. CDR1 and CDR2 from the germline V gene are SQVTM and ANQGSEA. This chain's CDR3 is CSVVPAGTGELFF. The CDR3 DNA is TGCAGCGTTGTCCCAGCGGGAACCGGGGAGCTGTTTTTT.

For this clonotype: One end of the junction is discordant with germline, which a read error may explain. This chain links TRBV4-3 with TRBJ1-2, with unresolved D. CDR1 and CDR2 (germline): LGHNA, YSLEER. The length of the CDR3 is 14 residues. This CDR3 reads CASSQVIGVSGNTF. Here the CDR3 DNA reads TGCGCCAGCAGCCAAGTAATCGGAGTTTCTGGCAACACCTTC.

This clonotype was observed once. Without the conserved terminal phenylalanine or tryptophan, this CDR3 likely stems from a read error. The chain carries TRBV7-8 and TRBJ2-3, with 8 bases aligning to TRBD2. The CDR3 contains 17 residues. Per germline, CDR1 SGHVS and CDR2 FQNEAQ. This CDR3 reads CASSLRLIGRATYTQYL. The DNA for the CDR3 is TGTGCCAGCAGCTTACGTCTCATCGGGAGGGCCACATATACGCAGTATCTT.

In the case of this clonotype: This is likely a read error, given that the CDR3 carries no conserved phenylalanine or tryptophan at its end. The chain has TRBV5-6 and TRBJ2-2; a weak D match, TRBD1 (5 bases). V was shortened by 0 bases and J by 4 bases, with 10 bases between the two germline ends. CDR1 is SGHDT, CDR2 YYEEEE, per germline. This CDR3 is 15 amino acids long. The CDR3 DNA follows: TGTGCCAGCAGCTTGGCACCCAGGGCCACCGGGGAGCTGTTTATT. It codes for CASSLAPRATGELFI.

This clonotype was seen a handful of times. Since the CDR3 does not end with the conserved phenylalanine or tryptophan, this likely comes from a read error. The chain employs TRBV11-2 and TRBJ2-1; the D gene is possibly TRBD1 (6 bases). The length of the CDR3 is 16 residues. CDR1 and CDR2 (germline): SGHAT, FQNNGV. CDR3 residues: CTSNLGMGARYNEQFS. CDR3 in DNA: TGTACCAGCAACTTAGGGATGGGGGCGCGGTACAATGAGCAGTTCTCC.

This clonotype was seen ten or more times. The genes are TRBV12-3 or TRBV12-4 and TRBJ1-1; no firm D call. V was trimmed by 3 bases and J by 1 base, leaving 12 bases between them. This CDR3 spans 15 amino acids. CDR3 sequence reads: CASSFSSTGNTEAFF. The CDR3 bases are TGTGCCAGCAGTTTTTCCAGCACCGGGAACACTGAAGCTTTCTTT.

Regarding this clonotype: One end of the junction is discordant with germline, which a read error may explain. The genes are TRBV12-3 or TRBV12-4 and TRBJ2-1, with 7 bases that match TRBD2. The CDR3 sequence is 13 residues long. CDR3 amino acids: CAGSLGGYNEQFF. The CDR3 nucleotides are TGTGCCGGCAGTTTGGGGGGGTACAACGAGCAGTTCTTC.

The sample holds a few counts of this clonotype. A much larger clonotype is one base distant, so this may be a read error. This rearrangement joins TRBV5-1 to TRBJ2-5; D unresolved. The CDR3 extends over 14 amino acids. Germline-derived CDR1 and CDR2 are SGHRS and YFSETQ. In nucleotides, the CDR3 is TGCGTCAGCAGCTTGCATCCAACACAAGAGACCCAGTACTTC. It is translated as CVSSLHPTQETQYF.

Worth noting for this clonotype: Sequence at one end of the junction differs from germline and may be a read error. This chain connects TRBV7-9 to TRBJ2-3; 8 bases are shared with TRBD1. Looked up from germline, CDR1 is SEHNR and CDR2 is FQNEAQ (reference sequence). CDR3 length equals 16 residues. CDR3 in DNA: TGTGCCAACAGCTGGTACAGGGGGTATAGCACAGATACGCAGTATTTT. It encodes CANSWYRGYSTDTQYF.

V is TRBV11-2 and J is TRBJ2-5; D is tentatively TRBD1 or TRBD2 (5 bases each). V lost 8 bases to trimming and J lost 3 bases, with 22 bases between them. The CDR3 contains 16 residues. Germline CDR1 SGHAT, CDR2 FQNNGV. As DNA, the CDR3 is TGTGCCAGCCCTCCCGGGACGCAGGTGGGGAAAGAGACCCAGTACTTC. Translating gives CASPPGTQVGKETQYF. Combining the CDR3 with reference TRBV11-2 and TRBJ2-5 gives the whole variable domain EAGVAQSPRYKIIEKRQSVAFWCNPISGHATLYWYQQILGQGPKLLIQFQNNGVVDDSQLPKDRFSAERLKGVDSTLKIQPAKLEDSAVYLCASPPGTQVGKETQYFGPGTRLLVL.

The genes are TRBV11-2 and TRBJ2-6; D remains ambiguous. Germline V gene data show CDR1 as SGHAT and CDR2 as FQNNGV. The CDR3 is 14 residues long. V lost 0 bases, J lost 4 bases, and 4 bases lay in between. CDR3 in DNA: TGTGCCAGCAGCTTAGAGCCAGGGGCCAACGTCCTGACTTTC. Protein product: CASSLEPGANVLTF.

In regard to this clonotype: An end of the junction differs from the germline gene, which may be a read error. V and J are TRBV29-1 and TRBJ1-2; D is perhaps TRBD1 (6 bases). The CDR3 is made up of 13 amino acids. Germline V gene data show CDR1 as SQVTM and CDR2 as ANQGSEA. The CDR3 reads CSVWTELDYGHTF. The CDR3 nucleotides read TGCAGCGTCTGGACAGAGTTGGACTATGGCCACACCTTC.

This chain joins TRBV11-2 and TRBJ2-7; 10 bases line up with TRBD2. Losses at the gene ends were 0 bases for V and 5 bases for J; bases not matched to a gene: 4. CDR1 and CDR2 (germline): SGHAT, FQNNGV. This CDR3 region has 15 residues. CDR3 in DNA: TGTGCCAGCAGCTTAGATCCTAGCGGGAGAAACGAGCAGTACTTC. It yields the protein CASSLDPSGRNEQYF.

Remarks on this clonotype: A much larger clone lies one base from this, so it may be a read error. V is TRBV7-9 and J is TRBJ2-1, with D hard to call. CDR3 length: 16 amino acids. The germline V gene encodes CDR1 SEHNR and CDR2 FQNEAQ (reference sequence). CDR3 nucleotides: TGTGTCAGCAGCTTAGATCCAGGCGCCTCCTACAATGAGCAGTTCTTC. Translating gives CVSSLDPGASYNEQFF.